The T cell receptor (beta chain) described here comes from a study of cytomegalovirus exposure and HLA in healthy donors. Points from the study as a whole: A subsequent analysis found that TCR clusters from the first cohort also tended to co-occur in the roughly 120 validation repertoires, with under 95% of cluster scores above 0. Reported performance of the classifier showed diagnosis of cytomegalovirus status with high specificity and sensitivity. The study labeled more than 150 TCR beta chains cytomegalovirus-associated.

Data came from immunoSEQ multiplex PCR; TCRdb stores just in-frame clones and leaves some out. In the table there are 150,000 to 200,000 clones, around 88% of which are singletons. On this clone: The target antigen is unknown.

Separation from the roughly 700-subject first cohort characterized the roughly 120-subject validation cohort, to which the donors belonged. The V end was cut by 4 bases, the J end by 2 bases, with 19 bases between. The CDR3 has 17 amino acids. Germline CDR1 SGHDN, CDR2 FVKESK. J is TRBJ2-3 and V is TRBV14; a weak D match, TRBD2 (6 bases). This sequence originates from a woman aged 18-29 years in good health and CMV-seronegative. Sequenced material: PBMCs. The CDR3 coding sequence is TGTGCCAGCAGCCGACAAGGTGGTAGCGGATACACAGATACGCAGTATTTT. Translating gives CASSRQGGSGYTDTQYF.